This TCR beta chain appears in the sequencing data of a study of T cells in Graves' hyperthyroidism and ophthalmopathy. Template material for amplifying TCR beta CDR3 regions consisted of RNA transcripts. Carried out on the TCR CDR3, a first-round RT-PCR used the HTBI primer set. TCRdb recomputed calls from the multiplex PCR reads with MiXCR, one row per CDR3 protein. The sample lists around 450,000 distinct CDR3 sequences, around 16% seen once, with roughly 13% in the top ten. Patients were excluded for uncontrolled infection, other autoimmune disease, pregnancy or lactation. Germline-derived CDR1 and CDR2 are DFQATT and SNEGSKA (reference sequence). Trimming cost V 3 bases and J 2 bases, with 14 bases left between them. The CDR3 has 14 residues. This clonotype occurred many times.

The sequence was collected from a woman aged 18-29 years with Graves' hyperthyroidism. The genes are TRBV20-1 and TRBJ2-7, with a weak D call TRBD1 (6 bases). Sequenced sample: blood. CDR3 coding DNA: TGCAGTGCTAGCGTAGGCAGGGGACCCTACGAGCAGTACTTC. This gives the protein CSASVGRGPYEQYF.